This TCR beta chain was retrieved from a study of blood T cell repertoires in COVID-19. On the study more broadly: Sites in the United States, Italy and Spain provided acute and convalescent COVID-19 samples. Sample material is recorded as cDNA or gDNA derived from T cells, B-cell-depleted T cells, or PBMCs.

J was trimmed by 5 bases and V by 2 bases; bases with no gene match: 10. This CDR3 region has 16 residues. The germline CDR1 and CDR2 sequences are SGHRS and YFSETQ. Authors' methods: Amplifying reference gene primers gave estimates of nucleated cell counts. The table came from immunoSEQ multiplex PCR; TCRdb's copy has only in-frame clones and leaves some out. That table is the source of V, J and clone size, and D and trimming were worked out from the DNA. The sample records about 67,000 clones, approximately 90% being singletons. The TCR comes from a woman of 80 years or more with acute or convalescent COVID-19. The chain links TRBV5-1 to TRBJ2-7, with 10 bases that match TRBD1. The sequenced sample consisted of peripheral blood. The CDR3 sequence is CASSLIPGQGQHEQYF. The CDR3 DNA reads TGCGCCAGCAGCTTAATACCGGGACAGGGGCAACACGAGCAGTACTTC.